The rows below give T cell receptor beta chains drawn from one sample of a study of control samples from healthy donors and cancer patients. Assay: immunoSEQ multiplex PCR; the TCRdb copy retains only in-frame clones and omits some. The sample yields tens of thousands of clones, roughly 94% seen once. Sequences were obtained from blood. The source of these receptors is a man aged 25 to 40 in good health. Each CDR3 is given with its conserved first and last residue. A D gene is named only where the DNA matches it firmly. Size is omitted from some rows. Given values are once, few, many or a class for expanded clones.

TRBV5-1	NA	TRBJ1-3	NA	TGCGCCAGCAGCTTGGCTCTGGGCCGGAGCTCTGGAAACACCATATATTTT	CASSLALGRSSGNTIYF
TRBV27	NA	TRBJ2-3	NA	TGTGCCAGCAGGGGACACCTAAGCACAGATACGCAGTATTTT	CASRGHLSTDTQYF
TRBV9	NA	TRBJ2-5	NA	TGTGCCAGCAGCGGGGGGGGCGAGTGGGAGACCCAGTACTTC	CASSGGGEWETQYF
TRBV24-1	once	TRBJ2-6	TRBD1	TGTGCCACCAGTGACTCTCAGACAGGGGCTGGGGCCAACGTCCTGACTTTC	CATSDSQTGAGANVLTF
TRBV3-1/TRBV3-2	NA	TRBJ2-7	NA	TGTGCCAGCAGCCAACAACTCGGGGGCCATATCTACGAGCAGTACTTC	CASSQQLGGHIYEQYF
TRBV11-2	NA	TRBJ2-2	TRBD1	TGTGCCAGCAACGACAGGGCGAACACCGGGGAGCTGTTTTTT	CASNDRANTGELFF
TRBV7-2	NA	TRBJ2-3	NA	TGTGCCAGCAGCTTCCCAGGCCTCACAGATACGCAGTATTTT	CASSFPGLTDTQYF
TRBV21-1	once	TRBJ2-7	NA	TGTGCCAGCAGCAAAGAGGCCCAGGGGGGGGACTACGAGCAGTACTTC	CASSKEAQGGDYEQYF
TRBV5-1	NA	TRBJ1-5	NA	TGCGCCAGCAGCCTTACTCCTGGGGGGGGAAATCAGCCCCAGCATTTT	CASSLTPGGGNQPQHF
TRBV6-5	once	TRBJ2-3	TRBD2	TGTGCCAGCAAAAGCGGGACCACAGATACGCAGTATTTT	CASKSGTTDTQYF
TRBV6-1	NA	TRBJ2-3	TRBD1	TGTGCCAGCAGTGGCAGACAGGGGGCAGTAAGAGATACGCAGTATTTT	CASSGRQGAVRDTQYF
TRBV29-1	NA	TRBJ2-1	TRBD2	TGCAGCGTAGACTCGGGACTAGCGGGAGGTCCTACCTACAATGAGCAGTTCTTC	CSVDSGLAGGPTYNEQFF
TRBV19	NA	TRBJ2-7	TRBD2	TGTGCCAGTAGTATCCAAGGGACTAGGTCCTACGAGCAGTACTTC	CASSIQGTRSYEQYF
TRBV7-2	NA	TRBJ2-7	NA	TGTGCCAGCAGCCCACCTTGGGACATTTCGCTCTCCTACGAGCAGTACTTC	CASSPPWDISLSYEQYF
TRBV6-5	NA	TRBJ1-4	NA	TGTGCCAGCAGACGGTCAGCGACTAATGAAAAACTGTTTTTT	CASRRSATNEKLFF
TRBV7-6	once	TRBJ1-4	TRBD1	TGTGCCAGCAGCTTAGCGCGGATGGACAGGGTCTTAGAGAAGGCAACTAATGAAAAACTGTTTTTT	CASSLARMDRVLEKATNEKLFF
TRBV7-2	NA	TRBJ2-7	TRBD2	TGTGCCAGCAGCCCAAAGAGCGGGAGGAGCTCCTACGAGCAGTACTTC	CASSPKSGRSSYEQYF
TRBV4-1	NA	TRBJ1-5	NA	TGCGCCAGCAGCCAAGATGACGGAAATCAGCCCCAGCATTTT	CASSQDDGNQPQHF
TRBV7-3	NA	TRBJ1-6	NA	TGTGCCAGCAGCACGACAGGAAAATCTTATAATTCACCCCTCCACTTT	CASSTTGKSYNSPLHF
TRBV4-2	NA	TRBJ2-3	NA	TGTGCCAGCAGCCCCCGACTAGGAACAGATACGCAGTATTTT	CASSPRLGTDTQYF
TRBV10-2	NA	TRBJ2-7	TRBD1	TGCGCCAGCAGCGATTTTTTGGGGACAGGGGCGAACTTC	CASSDFLGTGANF
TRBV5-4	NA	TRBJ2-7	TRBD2	TGTGCCAGCAGCTTGAAACTAGCGGGAAACGAGCAGTACTTC	CASSLKLAGNEQYF
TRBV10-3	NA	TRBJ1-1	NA	TGTGCCATCAGGGACTACAAGACCTCCCCCGATGAAGCTTTCTTT	CAIRDYKTSPDEAFF
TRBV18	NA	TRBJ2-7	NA	TGTGCCAGCTCACCGGACGCTTACGAGCAGTACTTC	CASSPDAYEQYF
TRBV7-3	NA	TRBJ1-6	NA	TGTGCCAGCAGCTTAAATAGTTATAATTCACCCCTCCACTTT	CASSLNSYNSPLHF
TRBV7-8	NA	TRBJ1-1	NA	TGTGCCAGCAGCCCCCCAGGCGGGACGAACACTGAAGCTTTCTTT	CASSPPGGTNTEAFF
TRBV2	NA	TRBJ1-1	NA	TGTGCCAGCAGTGAAGCCAGCGGGGGGCTCGGCACTGAAGCTTTCTTT	CASSEASGGLGTEAFF
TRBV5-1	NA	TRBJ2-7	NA	TGCGCCAGCAGCTCGTCAACCTATGTGGGCGAGCAGTACTTC	CASSSSTYVGEQYF